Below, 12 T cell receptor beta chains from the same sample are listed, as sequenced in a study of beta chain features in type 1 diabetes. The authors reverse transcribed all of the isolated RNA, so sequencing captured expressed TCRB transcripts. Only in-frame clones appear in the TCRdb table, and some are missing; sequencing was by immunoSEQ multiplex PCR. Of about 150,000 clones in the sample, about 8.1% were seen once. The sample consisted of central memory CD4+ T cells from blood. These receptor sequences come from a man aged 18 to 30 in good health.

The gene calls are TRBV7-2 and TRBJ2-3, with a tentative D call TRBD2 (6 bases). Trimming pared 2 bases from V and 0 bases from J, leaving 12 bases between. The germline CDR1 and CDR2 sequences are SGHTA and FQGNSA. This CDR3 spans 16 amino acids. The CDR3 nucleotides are TGTGCCAGCAGCTTAATGAGCGGGCCTAGCACAGATACGCAGTATTTT. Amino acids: CASSLMSGPSTDTQYF.

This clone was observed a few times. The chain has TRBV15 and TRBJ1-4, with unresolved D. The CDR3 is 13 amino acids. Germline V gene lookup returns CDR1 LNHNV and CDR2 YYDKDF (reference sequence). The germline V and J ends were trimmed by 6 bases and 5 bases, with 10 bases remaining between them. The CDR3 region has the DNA TGTGCCACCAGTCGGGATAAAAATGAAAAACTGTTTTTT. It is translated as CATSRDKNEKLFF.

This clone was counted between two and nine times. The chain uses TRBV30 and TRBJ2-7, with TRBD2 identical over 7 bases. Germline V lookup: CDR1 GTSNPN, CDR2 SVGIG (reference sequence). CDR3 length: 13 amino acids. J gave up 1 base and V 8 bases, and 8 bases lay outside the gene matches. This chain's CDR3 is CAASGGTSYEQYF. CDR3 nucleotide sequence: TGTGCCGCGTCGGGGGGAACTTCCTACGAGCAGTACTTC.

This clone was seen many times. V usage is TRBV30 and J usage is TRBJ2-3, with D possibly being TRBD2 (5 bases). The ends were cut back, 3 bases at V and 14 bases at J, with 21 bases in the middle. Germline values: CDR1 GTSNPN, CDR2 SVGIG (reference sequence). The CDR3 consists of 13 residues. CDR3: CAWSLNARELGYF. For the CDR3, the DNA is TGTGCCTGGAGCCTTAACGCGAGGGAGCTCGGGTATTTT.

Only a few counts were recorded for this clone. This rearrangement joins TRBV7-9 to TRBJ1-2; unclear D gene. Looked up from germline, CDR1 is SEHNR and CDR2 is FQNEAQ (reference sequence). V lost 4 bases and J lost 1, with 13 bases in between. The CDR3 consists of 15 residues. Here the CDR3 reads CASSSTTRYNYGYTF. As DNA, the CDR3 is TGTGCCAGCAGCTCGACGACACGATATAACTATGGCTACACCTTC.

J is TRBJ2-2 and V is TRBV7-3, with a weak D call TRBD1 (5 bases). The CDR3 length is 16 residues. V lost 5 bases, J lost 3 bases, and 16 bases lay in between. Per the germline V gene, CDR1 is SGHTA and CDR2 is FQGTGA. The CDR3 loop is CASSHGSRAYTGELFF. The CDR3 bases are TGTGCCAGCAGCCATGGGTCCAGGGCTTACACCGGGGAGCTGTTTTTT.

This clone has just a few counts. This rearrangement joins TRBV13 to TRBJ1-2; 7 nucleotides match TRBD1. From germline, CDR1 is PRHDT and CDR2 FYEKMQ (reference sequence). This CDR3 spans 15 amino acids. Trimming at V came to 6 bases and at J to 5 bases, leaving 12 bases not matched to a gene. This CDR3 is CASSPGGSIPYGYTF. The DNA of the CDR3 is TGTGCCAGCAGTCCAGGGGGTTCCATCCCGTATGGCTACACCTTC.

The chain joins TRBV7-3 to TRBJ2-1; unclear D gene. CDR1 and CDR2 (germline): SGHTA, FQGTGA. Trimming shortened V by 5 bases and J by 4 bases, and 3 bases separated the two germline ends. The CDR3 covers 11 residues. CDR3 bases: TGTGCCAGCAGCCCTTACAATGAGCAGTTCTTC. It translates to CASSPYNEQFF. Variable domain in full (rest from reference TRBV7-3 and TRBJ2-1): GAGVSQTPSNKVTEKGKYVELRCDPISGHTALYWYRQSLGQGPEFLIYFQGTGAADDSGLPNDRFFAVRPEGSVSTLKIQRTERGDSAVYLCASSPYNEQFFGPGTRLTVL.

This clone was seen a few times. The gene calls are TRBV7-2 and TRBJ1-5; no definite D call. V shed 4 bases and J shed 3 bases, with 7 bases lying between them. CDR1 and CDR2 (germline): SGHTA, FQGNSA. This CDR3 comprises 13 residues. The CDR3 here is CASSSYINQPQHF. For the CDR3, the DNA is TGTGCCAGCAGCTCGTACATCAATCAGCCCCAGCATTTT.

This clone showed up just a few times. The CDR3 region is CASLSTGKGEAFF. CDR3 nucleotide sequence: TGTGCCAGCCTAAGTACAGGGAAGGGTGAAGCTTTCTTT. This chain uses TRBV14 with TRBJ1-1, with a weak D call TRBD1 (6 bases). The germline gives CDR1 SGHDN, CDR2 FVKESK. The V and J ends lost 8 bases and 7 bases respectively, with 17 bases between them. The CDR3 loop spans 13 amino acids.

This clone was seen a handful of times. The chain's CDR3 is CASSAGTGVHEQYF. The CDR3 DNA is TGTGCCAGCAGCGCCGGGACAGGGGTCCACGAGCAGTACTTC. This sequence joins TRBV9 and TRBJ2-7, with 10 bases fitting TRBD1. The CDR3 totals 14 residues. The germline V gene has CDR1 SGDLS and CDR2 YYNGEE. After removal of 3 bases from V and 5 bases from J, the junction contained 5 bases not matched to a gene.

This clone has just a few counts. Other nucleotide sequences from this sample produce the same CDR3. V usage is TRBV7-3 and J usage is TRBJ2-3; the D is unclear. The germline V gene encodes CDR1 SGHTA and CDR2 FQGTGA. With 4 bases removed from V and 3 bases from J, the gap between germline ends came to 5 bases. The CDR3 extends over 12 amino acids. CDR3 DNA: TGTGCCAGCAGCTCCTCGACAGATACGCAGTATTTT. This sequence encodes CASSSSTDTQYF.